This T cell receptor beta chain was sequenced during a study of blood T cell repertoires in COVID-19. Produced via immunoSEQ multiplex PCR; TCRdb's table is partial and in-frame only. The sample carries under 200,000 clones, about nine tenths recorded once. The sequenced sample was PBMCs or T cells enriched from blood (not recorded which). This sequence originates from a woman aged 18-29 years who had recovered from COVID-19.

CDR3 loop: CASSFREGGTEAFF. The CDR3 DNA reads TGTGCCAGCAGCTTCAGGGAGGGTGGAACTGAAGCTTTCTTT. This chain joins TRBV9 and TRBJ1-1; TRBD1 is a possible D gene (5 bases). Trimming removed 4 bases from V and 5 bases from J, with 15 bases in between. This CDR3 contains 14 residues. In germline, CDR1 is SGDLS, CDR2 YYNGEE.